Each of the 23 T cell receptor beta chains below was sequenced from the same sample in a study of T cell responses to AZD1222 COVID-19 vaccine. Sequencing used immunoSEQ multiplex PCR; TCRdb keeps in-frame clones, though not all of them. Of around 160,000 clones listed, approximately 94% are singletons. Sequenced material: peripheral blood, taken 28 days after the second AZD1222 dose. These receptors were collected from an adult who received the AZD1222 COVID-19 vaccine.

V gene TRBV27 combines with J gene TRBJ1-5, with 7 bases that match TRBD1. Germline V CDR1 and CDR2: MNHEY, SMNVEV (reference sequence). Trimming removed 5 bases from V and 6 bases from J; junction bases left unmatched: 4. The CDR3 length is 13 residues. The CDR3 region is CASSPWDSQPQHF. The CDR3 coding sequence is TGTGCCAGCAGTCCCTGGGACAGTCAGCCCCAGCATTTT.

CDR3 sequence (DNA): TGTGCCAGCAGTTTAATTACCCCGGACAGGGCCCACAATGAGCAGTTCTTC. It translates to CASSLITPDRAHNEQFF. The chain couples TRBV28 to TRBJ2-1; TRBD1 agrees at 8 bases. The CDR3 has 17 residues. CDR1 and CDR2 (germline): MDHEN, SYDVKM. The V segment lost 2 bases and the J segment 5 bases; nucleotides outside the gene matches: 11.

The CDR3 DNA follows: TGTGCCACAAGTACAGGGATTTATGGCTACACCTTC. It translates to CATSTGIYGYTF. The chain uses TRBV19 and TRBJ1-2, with D perhaps TRBD1 (6 bases). Looked up from germline, CDR1 is LNHDA and CDR2 is SQIVND (reference sequence). The CDR3 extends over 12 amino acids. V was shortened by 10 bases and J by 5 bases, with 14 bases between the two germline ends. The full variable domain, rest sourced from reference TRBV19 and TRBJ1-2, is DGGITQSPKYLFRKEGQNVTLSCEQNLNHDAMYWYRQDPGQGLRLIYYSQIVNDFQKGDIAEGYSVSREKKESFPLTVTSAQKNPTAFYLCATSTGIYGYTFGSGTRLTVV.

J is TRBJ2-2 and V is TRBV19; D unresolved. Germline V gene lookup returns CDR1 LNHDA and CDR2 SQIVND (reference sequence). This CDR3 is 14 amino acids long. The V and J ends lost 5 bases and 5 bases respectively, with 12 bases between them. CDR3 sequence (DNA): TGTGCCAGTAGTCGGACCATGGAAACCGGGGAGCTGTTTTTT. It translates to CASSRTMETGELFF.

J is TRBJ1-1 and V is TRBV6-5; D is undetermined. V shed 0 bases and J shed 1 base, with 6 bases lying between them. The CDR3 consists of 14 residues. CDR1 is MNHEY and CDR2 is SVGAGI in the germline V gene. The CDR3: CASSYSPPNTEAFF. CDR3 nucleotide sequence: TGTGCCAGCAGTTACTCCCCCCCGAACACTGAAGCTTTCTTT.

A note on this clone: This CDR3 is also generated by other DNA sequences in the sample. V usage is TRBV6-2 or TRBV6-3 and J usage is TRBJ2-7; D not resolved. Germline CDR1 reads MNHEY; CDR2 reads SVGEGT. The V and J ends lost 0 bases and 2 bases respectively, with 2 bases between them. This CDR3 region has 12 residues. CDR3 nucleotides: TGTGCCAGCAGTTACTCTCCCTACGAGCAGTACTTC. It codes for CASSYSPYEQYF.

The chain is built from TRBV5-5 and TRBJ2-5; D gene unclear. V lost 3 bases and J 1 base, leaving 7 bases between the germline ends. The CDR3 loop spans 13 amino acids. Germline CDR1 and CDR2: SGHKS and YYEKEE (reference sequence). CDR3 coding DNA: TGTGCCAGCAGCTCCGGGCCCCAAGAGACCCAGTACTTC. Translating it yields CASSSGPQETQYF.

V gene TRBV4-1 combines with J gene TRBJ1-2; 9 nucleotides line up with TRBD1. The CDR3 extends over 17 amino acids. Germline CDR1 MGHRA, CDR2 YSYEKL. V gave up 1 base and J gave up 9 bases; unmatched junction bases: 15. The CDR3 loop is CASSQALRDRVLIRYTF. CDR3 bases: TGCGCCAGCAGCCAAGCCCTCCGGGACAGGGTCCTGATACGCTACACCTTC.

The CDR3 sequence is CASSPRYSPGYTF. The CDR3 DNA sequence: TGTGCCAGCAGTCCGCGGTACTCCCCTGGCTACACCTTC. The chain has TRBV12-3 or TRBV12-4 and TRBJ1-2; the D is unclear. V lost 5 bases, J lost 7 bases, and 14 bases lay in between. The CDR3 is 13 residues long.

This chain uses TRBV5-4 with TRBJ2-7; TRBD1 matches at 10 bases. Germline CDR1 and CDR2: SGHNT and YYREEE (reference sequence). The CDR3 has 13 residues. Germline trimming cut 2 bases from V and 6 bases from J; bases unmatched to any gene: 2. The CDR3 sequence: CASSFDRGREQYF. In DNA, the CDR3 is TGTGCCAGCAGCTTCGACAGGGGGCGCGAGCAGTACTTC.

This chain links TRBV19 with TRBJ2-3; TRBD2 aligns across 10 bases. The ends lost 5 bases at V and 6 bases at J; junction bases unmatched: 5. The V gene's germline CDR1 is LNHDA and CDR2 SQIVND (reference sequence). The CDR3 length is 14 residues. The CDR3 sequence: CASSGLAVGDTQYF. In DNA form, the CDR3 reads TGTGCCAGTAGTGGACTAGCGGTGGGGGATACGCAGTATTTT.

There are a few counts of this clone. The rearrangement joins TRBV2 to TRBJ2-5; D gene ambiguous. V was clipped by 8 bases and J by 2 bases, with 15 bases between them. This CDR3 has 14 residues. Per germline, CDR1 SNHLY and CDR2 FYNNEI. CDR3 protein: CASGLEVPQETQYF. The DNA of the CDR3 is TGTGCCAGCGGGCTAGAGGTCCCTCAAGAGACCCAGTACTTC.

This chain uses TRBV6-2 or TRBV6-3 with TRBJ2-1; 15 bases agree with TRBD2. Germline CDR1 and CDR2: MNHEY and SVGEGT. This CDR3 contains 16 residues. Losses at the gene ends were 6 bases for V and 7 bases for J; bases not matched to a gene: 7. CDR3 in amino acids: CASSPTGTSGRNEQFF. The CDR3 DNA follows: TGTGCCAGCAGCCCCACCGGGACTAGCGGGAGGAATGAGCAGTTCTTC.

V gene TRBV6-2 or TRBV6-3 combines with J gene TRBJ2-1, with D possibly being TRBD2 (5 bases). In germline, CDR1 is MNHEY, CDR2 SVGEGT. This CDR3 spans 16 amino acids. The germline V and J ends were trimmed by 3 bases and 0 bases, with 12 bases remaining between them. CDR3 DNA: TGTGCCAGCAGTTATTTTAGCGCGAGCTCCTACAATGAGCAGTTCTTC. This sequence encodes CASSYFSASSYNEQFF.

V and J are TRBV9 and TRBJ2-7, with TRBD1 identical over 8 bases. Germline assignment: CDR1 SGDLS and CDR2 YYNGEE. The CDR3 sequence is 15 residues long. V lost 3 bases to trimming and J lost 6 bases; unmatched junction nucleotides: 11. This CDR3 reads CASSGPGTGTSEQYF. DNA of the CDR3: TGTGCCAGCAGCGGGCCGGGGACAGGTACGAGCGAGCAGTACTTC.

The V gene is TRBV5-6, the J gene TRBJ1-1; no clear D gene. Deletions cut 0 bases from V and 4 bases from J, with 7 bases between. Germline assignment: CDR1 SGHDT and CDR2 YYEEEE. CDR3 size: 13 residues. CDR3 amino acids: CASSLGLVTEAFF. The CDR3 DNA reads TGTGCCAGCAGCTTGGGGCTGGTCACTGAAGCTTTCTTT.

J is TRBJ2-1 and V is TRBV19; 8 nucleotides agree with TRBD2. In germline, CDR1 is LNHDA, CDR2 SQIVND (reference sequence). This CDR3 spans 16 amino acids. J was trimmed by 8 bases and V by 4 bases; bases with no gene match: 13. In nucleotides, the CDR3 is TGTGCCAGTAGTACCGGGGGGGGAGGAGGAATGTATGAGCAGTTCTTC. It translates to CASSTGGGGGMYEQFF.

The rearrangement joins TRBV7-9 to TRBJ1-2; D possibly corresponds to TRBD1 (5 bases). The length of the CDR3 is 11 residues. Germline V gene sequence: CDR1 SEHNR, CDR2 FQNEAQ (reference sequence). V was clipped by 5 bases and J by 6 bases, with 7 bases between them. DNA for the CDR3: TGTGCCAGCAGCAACAGGAATGGCTACACCTTC. Protein sequence: CASSNRNGYTF.

The V and J genes are TRBV13 and TRBJ1-3; D is unclear. CDR3 size: 14 residues. The germline CDR1 and CDR2 sequences are PRHDT and FYEKMQ (reference sequence). Trimming took 2 bases from V and 0 from J, leaving 5 bases between them. The CDR3 bases are TGTGCCAGCAGCTTATATGGCTCTGGAAACACCATATATTTT. Protein: CASSLYGSGNTIYF.

The rearrangement uses TRBV6-5 and TRBJ1-1; TRBD1 might be the D (6 bases). The V end was cut by 6 bases, the J end by 1 base, with 9 bases between. Germline values: CDR1 MNHEY, CDR2 SVGAGI. The CDR3 is 13 amino acids. This CDR3 is CASRQGPNTEAFF. The CDR3 DNA is TGTGCCAGCAGACAGGGACCGAACACTGAAGCTTTCTTT.

This chain joins TRBV12-3 or TRBV12-4 and TRBJ2-7, with D possibly matching TRBD2 (6 bases). Trimming pared 8 bases from V and 6 bases from J, leaving 14 bases between. CDR3 length: 12 amino acids. The CDR3 is CASEYWGGEQYF. The CDR3 DNA follows: TGTGCCAGCGAATATTGGGGAGGCGAGCAGTACTTC.

V gene TRBV7-8 combines with J gene TRBJ2-5; perhaps TRBD2 as D (5 bases). The CDR3 runs to 17 residues. CDR1 is SGHVS and CDR2 is FQNEAQ in the germline V gene. V lost 0 bases and J 5 bases, leaving 19 bases between the germline ends. Here the CDR3 reads CASSLARLADLKETQYF. CDR3 coding DNA: TGTGCCAGCAGCTTAGCGCGGCTAGCAGATCTAAAGGAGACCCAGTACTTC. Full variable domain (rest looked up from reference TRBV7-8 and TRBJ2-5): GAGVSQSPRYKVAKRGQDVALRCDPISGHVSLFWYQQALGQGPEFLTYFQNEAQLDKSGLPSDRFFAERPEGSVSTLKIQRTQQEDSAVYLCASSLARLADLKETQYFGPGTRLLVL.

Only a few counts were recorded for this clone. The J gene is TRBJ1-2, the V gene TRBV6-5; D ambiguous. Germline V gene lookup returns CDR1 MNHEY and CDR2 SVGAGI. The CDR3 is made up of 12 amino acids. Trimming left V 9 bases short and J 0 bases short, with 8 bases between. CDR3 nucleotides: TGTGCCAGACCAGAAGCTAACTATGGCTACACCTTC. This gives the protein CARPEANYGYTF.